These 4 T cell receptor beta chains were all obtained from the same sample, sequenced in a study of blood T cell repertoires in COVID-19. The protocol was immunoSEQ multiplex PCR, while the TCRdb copy is restricted to in-frame clones and leaves out a portion. The sample contains approximately 300,000 clones, more than 70% of which appear only once. Sequenced input: peripheral blood. The receptors derive from a man between 18 and 29 years old who had recovered from COVID-19.

On this clone itself: The sample carries other DNA sequences with the same CDR3. This chain joins TRBV9 and TRBJ1-2, with TRBD1 matching 11 bases. The germline V gene has CDR1 SGDLS and CDR2 YYNGEE. This CDR3 spans 14 amino acids. V lost 4 bases to trimming and J lost 8 bases; unmatched junction nucleotides: 7. The CDR3 reads CASSPGQGAGGYTF. CDR3 nucleotides: TGTGCCAGCAGCCCCGGACAGGGGGCGGGGGGCTACACCTTC. Full variable domain (remainder filled in from reference TRBV9 and TRBJ1-2): DSGVTQTPKHLITATGQRVTLRCSPRSGDLSVYWYQQSLDQGLQFLIQYYNGEERAKGNILERFSAQQFPDLHSELNLSSLELGDSALYFCASSPGQGAGGYTFGSGTRLTVV.

This clone came up once. This sequence joins TRBV7-6 and TRBJ2-2; D is possibly TRBD2 (6 bases). V was cut by 5 bases and J by 4 bases, with 17 bases left in between. The CDR3 covers 16 residues. Germline lookup yields CDR1 SGHVS and CDR2 FNYEAQ. CDR3 bases: TGTGCCAGCAGCCGAGGAGGGCCAGGACTCACCGGGGAGCTGTTTTTT. Amino acid sequence: CASSRGGPGLTGELFF. Combining the CDR3 with reference TRBV7-6 and TRBJ2-2 gives the whole variable domain GAGVSQSPRYKVTKRGQDVALRCDPISGHVSLYWYRQALGQGPEFLTYFNYEAQQDKSGLPNDRFSAERPEGSISTLTIQRTEQRDSAMYRCASSRGGPGLTGELFFGEGSRLTVL.

The chain recombines TRBV18 with TRBJ2-2, with a tentative D call TRBD1 (5 bases). The CDR3 is 14 residues long. Germline CDR1 is KGHSH and CDR2 is LQKENI. The V gene lost 4 bases and the J gene lost 1 base, with 7 bases spanning the gap. The CDR3 nucleotides read TGTGCCAGCTCACAACAGGAGAACACCGGGGAGCTGTTTTTT. Its translation: CASSQQENTGELFF.

This rearrangement joins TRBV2 to TRBJ2-5; 7 nucleotides match TRBD1. Germline V lookup: CDR1 SNHLY, CDR2 FYNNEI. The CDR3 runs to 13 residues. V gave up 7 bases and J gave up 1 base; unmatched junction bases: 3. The CDR3 protein is CASTGQAQETQYF. The CDR3 DNA is TGTGCCAGCACTGGACAGGCCCAAGAGACCCAGTACTTC.